Below, 12 T cell receptor beta chains from the same sample are listed, as sequenced in a study of blood T cells in healthy people across ages. Combining a sample-barcoded 5' primer with a J-beta primer mix, a second PCR ran for roughly 6 to 12 cycles. TCRdb analysed the 5' RACE reads with MiXCR anew, one entry per CDR3 protein. Of fewer than 800,000 distinct CDR3 sequences listed, about half are singletons. Sequenced: blood. The source of these receptors is an older woman in good health.

This clonotype was seen just once. This sequence joins TRBV27 and TRBJ2-1, with D perhaps being TRBD1 or TRBD2 (5 bases each). The CDR3 covers 15 residues. Germline V gene data show CDR1 as MNHEY and CDR2 as SMNVEV (reference sequence). V was clipped by 1 base and J by 3 bases, with 10 bases between them. Written as DNA, the CDR3 is TGTGCCAGCAGTTTATTAGGGGACGACTACAATGAGCAGTTCTTC. It encodes CASSLLGDDYNEQFF.

This clonotype was seen a handful of times. The chain is built from TRBV3-1 and TRBJ2-1, with 7 bases lining up with TRBD2. CDR3 length: 17 amino acids. The J segment lost 3 bases and the V segment lost 1 base, leaving 9 bases of the junction unmatched. Germline CDR1 is LGHDT and CDR2 is YNNKEL (reference sequence). This CDR3 reads CASSQAVSGASYNEQFF. DNA of the CDR3: TGTGCCAGCAGCCAAGCTGTGAGCGGGGCCAGCTACAATGAGCAGTTCTTC.

This clonotype turned up a few times. V usage is TRBV29-1 and J usage is TRBJ1-1; tentative D call: TRBD1 (6 bases). The CDR3 has 14 amino acids. Germline CDR1 and CDR2: SQVTM and ANQGSEA. Trimming removed 6 bases at V and 0 bases at J, with 14 bases between. The CDR3 coding sequence is TGCAGCGTCCCGGAGGGGGGGATGAACACTGAAGCTTTCTTT. Its protein is CSVPEGGMNTEAFF.

In the case of this clonotype: With a much larger clone just one base away, this may be a read error. This chain joins TRBV11-3 and TRBJ2-1; a possible D gene is TRBD2 (5 bases). The germline V gene encodes CDR1 SGHNT and CDR2 YENEEA. The CDR3 totals 14 residues. CDR3 bases: TGTACCAGCAGCTTAGTGTCGGGATACAATGAGCAGTTCTTC. The encoded protein is CTSSLVSGYNEQFF.

The chain has TRBV28 and TRBJ1-1; 8 bases line up with TRBD1. CDR3 length: 15 residues. Germline CDR1 MDHEN, CDR2 SYDVKM. The trim removed 5 bases at V and 1 base at J, leaving 6 bases unmatched. CDR3 DNA: TGTGCCAGCAGTCCAGGACAGGGTCGGAACACTGAAGCTTTCTTT. Protein sequence: CASSPGQGRNTEAFF.

The V call is TRBV7-2, the J call TRBJ1-2; a weak D match, TRBD1 (6 bases). With 6 bases removed from V and 2 bases from J, the gap between germline ends came to 16 bases. The germline V gene has CDR1 SGHTA and CDR2 FQGNSA. The CDR3 has 15 residues. DNA of the CDR3: TGTGCCAGCAGTTTAACAGGGCAGGAGAACTATGGCTACACCTTC. Protein product: CASSLTGQENYGYTF. The full variable domain, its missing parts supplied by reference TRBV7-2 and TRBJ1-2, is GAGVSQSPSNKVTEKGKDVELRCDPISGHTALYWYRQSLGQGLEFLIYFQGNSAPDKSGLPSDRFSAERTGGSVSTLTIQRTQQEDSAVYLCASSLTGQENYGYTFGSGTRLTVV.

The V call is TRBV20-1, the J call TRBJ1-2, with TRBD1 matching 12 bases. The V segment lost 3 bases and the J segment 3 bases; nucleotides outside the gene matches: 2. The CDR3 is made up of 14 amino acids. Germline V gene lookup returns CDR1 DFQATT and CDR2 SNEGSKA (reference sequence). CDR3 in DNA: TGCAGTGCTAGGGGGACAGGGGGCGACTATGGCTACACCTTC. It codes for CSARGTGGDYGYTF.

V is TRBV5-1 and J is TRBJ2-7, with D perhaps given as TRBD1 or TRBD2 (5 bases each). Germline V gene sequence: CDR1 SGHRS, CDR2 YFSETQ. CDR3 length: 14 amino acids. Trimming took 4 bases from V and 2 from J, leaving 13 bases between them. The CDR3 protein is CASSPDLGAYEQYF. CDR3 nucleotide sequence: TGCGCCAGCAGCCCGGACCTGGGGGCCTACGAGCAGTACTTC.

The table lists this clonotype with a few counts. The V gene is TRBV12-3 or TRBV12-4, the J gene TRBJ2-5, with 10 bases fitting TRBD2. The ends lost 2 bases at V and 11 bases at J; junction bases unmatched: 20. The CDR3 totals 18 residues. The CDR3 here is CASSLWIGGASGSTEQYF. The CDR3 coding sequence is TGTGCCAGCAGTTTATGGATTGGGGGGGCTAGCGGGAGTACGGAGCAGTACTTC.

The CDR3 sequence: CASATGTAVYEQYF. The CDR3 DNA is TGTGCCAGCGCCACCGGGACAGCCGTCTACGAGCAGTACTTC. The genes are TRBV28 and TRBJ2-4; TRBD1 agrees at 7 bases. The J call may be mistaken, given a closer DNA end match to TRBJ2-7. Germline CDR1 is MDHEN and CDR2 is SYDVKM. The CDR3 has 14 amino acids.

The chain recombines TRBV30 with TRBJ2-7; 7 positions match TRBD1. The CDR3 covers 11 residues. With V trimmed by 3 bases and J by 7 bases, 3 bases remained unmatched. Germline assignment: CDR1 GTSNPN and CDR2 SVGIG (reference sequence). The CDR3 reads CAWSSRGEQYF. The CDR3 DNA sequence: TGTGCCTGGAGCAGCAGGGGGGAGCAGTACTTC.

The chain recombines TRBV4-3 with TRBJ2-1; 12 bases are a match to TRBD2. The CDR3 sequence is 15 residues long. Germline CDR1 and CDR2: LGHNA and YSLEER. J gave up 5 bases and V 4 bases, and 3 bases lay outside the gene matches. CDR3 coding DNA: TGCGCCAGCAGCCCTAGCGGGGGGGTAGACAATGAGCAGTTCTTC. Amino acid sequence: CASSPSGGVDNEQFF.